The next 20 T cell receptor beta chains were all read from a single sample in a study of neoadjuvant anti-PD-1 for oral cavity cancer. Time point defined: after neoadjuvant nivolumab, at surgical resection. Only in-frame clones appear in the TCRdb table, and some are missing; sequencing was by immunoSEQ multiplex PCR. This sample has 5,500 to 7,500 clones, with roughly 61% found just once. The sequencing used tumor tissue, collected after nivolumab (anti-PD-1) treatment. These receptors were obtained from a person aged 35 to 85 with oral cavity squamous cell carcinoma.

The chain links TRBV7-2 to TRBJ1-1, with D tentatively TRBD1 (5 bases). Germline CDR1 is SGHTA and CDR2 is FQGNSA. CDR3 size: 15 residues. Trimming stripped 5 bases from V and 5 bases from J, with 18 bases between. The CDR3 nucleotides are TGTGCCAGCAGCCTTTCGACAGAGAGACGGACTGAAGCTTTCTTT. Its translation is CASSLSTERRTEAFF.

The V and J genes are TRBV4-2 and TRBJ2-7; TRBD2 agrees at 8 bases. Germline values: CDR1 LGHNA, CDR2 YNFKEQ. There are 12 residues in the CDR3. Trimming removed 6 bases from V and 6 bases from J; junction bases left unmatched: 4. As DNA, the CDR3 is TGTGCCAGCAGTCGAACTAGCGGCGAGCAGTACTTC. This sequence encodes CASSRTSGEQYF.

This clone appeared a few times. The J gene is TRBJ2-2, the V gene TRBV6-6; D unclear. V was shortened by 7 bases and J by 8 bases, with 11 bases between the two germline ends. The CDR3 runs 12 residues. The germline V gene encodes CDR1 MNHNY and CDR2 SVGAGI (reference sequence). CDR3 protein: CASTDPRGELFF. The CDR3 nucleotides read TGTGCCAGCACGGACCCAAGGGGGGAGCTGTTTTTT.

The rearrangement joins TRBV18 to TRBJ2-7; 7 bases fit TRBD2. CDR1 is KGHSH, CDR2 LQKENI, per germline. V lost 3 bases and J lost 6; bases outside the gene matches: 11. The CDR3 is 15 residues long. The DNA of the CDR3 is TGTGCCAGCTCACCGACCAAGGGAGGGATCGGCGAGCAGTACTTC. Protein product: CASSPTKGGIGEQYF.

This clone was counted between two and nine times. CDR3 amino acids: CASSLRASGTYEQYF. Written as DNA, the CDR3 is TGTGCCAGCAGCTTACGGGCTAGCGGAACCTACGAGCAGTACTTC. This chain connects TRBV7-2 to TRBJ2-7, with 7 bases that match TRBD2. The CDR3 is 15 residues long. CDR1 is SGHTA and CDR2 is FQGNSA in the germline V gene. Germline trimming cut 2 bases from V and 2 bases from J; bases unmatched to any gene: 6.

The chain combines TRBV6-6 with TRBJ1-6; D gene uncertain. V lost 5 bases and J 11 bases, leaving 16 bases between the germline ends. This CDR3 has 14 amino acids. Looked up from germline, CDR1 is MNHNY and CDR2 is SVGAGI (reference sequence). The CDR3 DNA reads TGTGCCAGCAGTCCTCGGGGTGGGTCCACACCCCTCCACTTT. Its protein is CASSPRGGSTPLHF.

In DNA form, the CDR3 reads TGTGCCAGCAGTGAAGAGGGGCGCGGCGGGGATTCTGGCTACACCTTC. Its protein product is CASSEEGRGGDSGYTF. The chain combines TRBV2 with TRBJ1-2; perhaps TRBD1 as D (5 bases). Germline V CDR1 and CDR2: SNHLY, FYNNEI. The CDR3 has 16 residues. V was shortened by 1 base and J by 7 bases, with 19 bases between the two germline ends.

This clone was observed once. This chain connects TRBV5-1 to TRBJ1-5; the D gene is possibly TRBD1 (5 bases). Germline lookup yields CDR1 SGHRS and CDR2 YFSETQ. V was pared by 1 base and J by 6 bases, with 14 bases between. The CDR3 covers 15 residues. Here the CDR3 reads CASSLMGRAGQPQHF. CDR3 DNA: TGCGCCAGCAGCTTGATGGGCAGGGCGGGTCAGCCCCAGCATTTT.

This clone was detected only a few times. The V gene is TRBV19, the J gene TRBJ1-2; maybe TRBD1 (5 bases). This CDR3 spans 12 amino acids. V gave up 6 bases and J gave up 5 bases, with 10 bases separating them. Germline lookup yields CDR1 LNHDA and CDR2 SQIVND (reference sequence). The CDR3, as DNA: TGTGCCAGTAGAGCCGGGGGGTATGGCTACACCTTC. Protein: CASRAGGYGYTF.

The chain combines TRBV10-3 with TRBJ1-1, with 9 bases identical to TRBD1. This CDR3 has 15 residues. CDR1 and CDR2 from the germline V gene are ENHRY and SYGVKD. V lost 4 bases, J lost 7 bases, and 10 bases stayed unmatched. DNA for the CDR3: TGTGCCATCAGTGGACGGACAGGGGCCCTTCTTGAAGCTTTCTTT. Its translation is CAISGRTGALLEAFF.

The genes are TRBV10-3 and TRBJ2-2; TRBD2 matches 9 bases. Germline V gene lookup returns CDR1 ENHRY and CDR2 SYGVKD. There are 14 residues in the CDR3. V was clipped by 11 bases and J by 6 bases; unmatched bases: 10. The CDR3 nucleotides are TGTGCCTCCAGGGGCGAGCGGGGGGCCGGGGAGCTGTTTTTT. It codes for CASRGERGAGELFF.

The DNA of the CDR3 is TGTGCCAGCAGCTTGGTGCGGGGGGGGAGCTCCTACAATGAGCAGTTCTTC. It specifies CASSLVRGGSSYNEQFF. The J gene is TRBJ2-1, the V gene TRBV5-8; 9 nucleotides agree with TRBD2. Trimming at V came to 0 bases and at J to 0 bases, leaving 4 bases not matched to a gene. There are 17 residues in the CDR3. Germline CDR1 reads SGHTS; CDR2 reads YDEGEE. Together with reference TRBV5-8 and TRBJ2-1, the CDR3 gives the full variable domain: EAGVTQSPTHLIKTRGQQATLRCSPISGHTSVYWYQQALGLGLQFLLWYDEGEERNRGNFPPRFSGRQFPNYSSELNVNALELEDSALYLCASSLVRGGSSYNEQFFGPGTRLTVL.

The gene calls are TRBV18 and TRBJ2-7, with TRBD1 matching 8 bases. V shed 4 bases and J 3 bases; nucleotides not matched to a gene: 2. The germline V gene has CDR1 KGHSH and CDR2 LQKENI. The CDR3 is 13 amino acids. DNA of the CDR3: TGTGCCAGCTCACGGGGACAGGACTACGAGCAGTACTTC. Translation gives CASSRGQDYEQYF.

Only a few counts were recorded for this clone. The chain carries TRBV30 and TRBJ1-1, with TRBD1 as a possible D gene (6 bases). V was shortened by 5 bases and J by 1 base, with 8 bases between the two germline ends. CDR1 and CDR2 (germline): GTSNPN, SVGIG (reference sequence). The CDR3 runs 12 residues. DNA of the CDR3: TGTGCCTGGGGACAGCGGAACACTGAAGCTTTCTTT. Encoded protein: CAWGQRNTEAFF.

The chain carries TRBV10-3 and TRBJ1-5; D is uncertain. This CDR3 has 13 amino acids. V was trimmed by 7 bases and J by 3 bases, leaving 10 bases between them. CDR1 ENHRY and CDR2 SYGVKD come from the germline V gene. The CDR3 here is CAITGDLNQPQHF. As DNA, the CDR3 is TGTGCCATCACCGGGGATCTCAATCAGCCCCAGCATTTT.

This clone was found a few times. J is TRBJ1-2 and V is TRBV28; 8 bases fit TRBD1. CDR1 MDHEN and CDR2 SYDVKM come from the germline V gene. Trimming cost V 3 bases and J 6 bases; bases outside gene matches: 9. The length of the CDR3 is 15 residues. The DNA of the CDR3 is TGTGCCAGCAGTTTGGCCAGGGGGCATCGCAATGGCTACACCTTC. It is translated as CASSLARGHRNGYTF.

The chain has TRBV27 and TRBJ2-1; 10 bases are shared with TRBD2. V lost 4 bases to trimming and J lost 9 bases; unmatched junction nucleotides: 6. CDR1 is MNHEY and CDR2 is SMNVEV in the germline V gene (reference sequence). CDR3 length: 14 residues. CDR3: CASSSLAGATEQFF. The CDR3 DNA reads TGTGCCAGCAGTTCCCTAGCGGGAGCAACTGAGCAGTTCTTC.

The rearrangement joins TRBV4-1 to TRBJ2-1; no clear D. Per the germline V gene, CDR1 is MGHRA and CDR2 is YSYEKL. This CDR3 has 14 amino acids. Trimming left V 4 bases short and J 5 bases short, with 12 bases between. CDR3 coding DNA: TGCGCCAGCAGCCCGCAGTTAGGCGACAATGAGCAGTTCTTC. This encodes CASSPQLGDNEQFF.

V usage is TRBV5-1 and J usage is TRBJ1-1, with a tentative D call TRBD1 (6 bases). The ends were cut back, 0 bases at V and 1 base at J, with 10 bases in the middle. This CDR3 has 15 amino acids. Germline CDR1 SGHRS, CDR2 YFSETQ. For the CDR3, the DNA is TGCGCCAGCAGCTTGGATGGGGGCCCGAACACTGAAGCTTTCTTT. Its protein product is CASSLDGGPNTEAFF. Supplemented by reference TRBV5-1 and TRBJ1-1, the full variable domain reads KAGVTQTPRYLIKTRGQQVTLSCSPISGHRSVSWYQQTPGQGLQFLFEYFSETQRNKGNFPGRFSGRQFSNSRSEMNVSTLELGDSALYLCASSLDGGPNTEAFFGQGTRLTVV.

This sequence joins TRBV5-4 and TRBJ2-5; 7 bases match TRBD2. V was pared by 4 bases and J by 2 bases, with 5 bases of the junction left unmatched. Germline V gives CDR1 SGHNT, CDR2 YYREEE (reference sequence). The CDR3 totals 14 residues. The CDR3 reads CASSPQRGQETQYF. The DNA for the CDR3 is TGTGCCAGCAGCCCTCAGCGGGGTCAAGAGACCCAGTACTTC.